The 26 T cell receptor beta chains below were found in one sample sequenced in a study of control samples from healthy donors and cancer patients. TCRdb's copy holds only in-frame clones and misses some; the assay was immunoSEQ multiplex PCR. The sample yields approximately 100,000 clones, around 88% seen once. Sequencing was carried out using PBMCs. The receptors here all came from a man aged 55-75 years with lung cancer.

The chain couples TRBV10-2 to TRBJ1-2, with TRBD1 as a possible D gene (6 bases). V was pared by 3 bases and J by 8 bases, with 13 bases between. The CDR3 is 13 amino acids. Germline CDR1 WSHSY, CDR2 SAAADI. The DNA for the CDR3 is TGCGCCAGCAGTGAATTTACAGGGTGGGGCTACACCTTC. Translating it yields CASSEFTGWGYTF.

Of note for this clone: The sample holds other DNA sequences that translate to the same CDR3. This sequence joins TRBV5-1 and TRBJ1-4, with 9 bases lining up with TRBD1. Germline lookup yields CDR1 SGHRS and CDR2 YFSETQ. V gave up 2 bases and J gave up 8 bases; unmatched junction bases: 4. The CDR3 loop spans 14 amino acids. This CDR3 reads CASSLGQGREKLFF. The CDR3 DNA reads TGCGCCAGCAGCTTAGGACAGGGGCGGGAAAAACTGTTTTTT.

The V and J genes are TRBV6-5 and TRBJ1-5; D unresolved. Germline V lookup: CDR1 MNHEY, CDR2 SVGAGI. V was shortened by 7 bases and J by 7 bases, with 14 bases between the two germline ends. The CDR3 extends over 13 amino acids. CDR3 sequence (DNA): TGTGCCAGCACAAAGGGCGAAGGGCAGCCCCAGCATTTT. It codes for CASTKGEGQPQHF.

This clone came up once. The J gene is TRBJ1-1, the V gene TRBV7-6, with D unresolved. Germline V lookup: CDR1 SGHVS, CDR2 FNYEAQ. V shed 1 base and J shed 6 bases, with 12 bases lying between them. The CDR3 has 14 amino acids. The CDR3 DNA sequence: TGTGCCAGCAGCTTAGTTAGAGGTGGCCCTGAAGCTTTCTTT. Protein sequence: CASSLVRGGPEAFF.

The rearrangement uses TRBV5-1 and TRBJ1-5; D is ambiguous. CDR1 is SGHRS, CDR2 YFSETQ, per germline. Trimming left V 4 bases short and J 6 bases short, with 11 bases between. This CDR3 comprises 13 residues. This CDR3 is CASSQSLGQPQHF. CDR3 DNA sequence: TGCGCCAGCAGCCAATCACTAGGTCAGCCCCAGCATTTT.

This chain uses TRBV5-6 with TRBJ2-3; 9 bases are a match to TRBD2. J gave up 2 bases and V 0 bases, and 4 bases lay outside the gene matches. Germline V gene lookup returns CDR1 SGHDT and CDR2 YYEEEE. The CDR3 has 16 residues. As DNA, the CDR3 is TGTGCCAGCAGCTTGGGAGCGGGGGGTGTCACAGATACGCAGTATTTT. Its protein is CASSLGAGGVTDTQYF.

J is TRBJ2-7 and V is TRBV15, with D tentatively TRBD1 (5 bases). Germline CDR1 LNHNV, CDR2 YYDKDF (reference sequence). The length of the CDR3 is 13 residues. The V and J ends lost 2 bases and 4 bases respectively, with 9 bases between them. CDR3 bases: TGTGCCACCAGCAGACGAACAGGATACGAGCAGTACGTC. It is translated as CATSRRTGYEQYV.

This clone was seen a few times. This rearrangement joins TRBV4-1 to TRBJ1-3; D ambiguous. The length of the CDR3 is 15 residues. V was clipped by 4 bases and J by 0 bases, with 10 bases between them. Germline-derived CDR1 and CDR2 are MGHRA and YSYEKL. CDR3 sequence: CASSPQESSGNTIYF. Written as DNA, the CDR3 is TGCGCCAGCAGCCCTCAGGAATCCTCTGGAAACACCATATATTTT.

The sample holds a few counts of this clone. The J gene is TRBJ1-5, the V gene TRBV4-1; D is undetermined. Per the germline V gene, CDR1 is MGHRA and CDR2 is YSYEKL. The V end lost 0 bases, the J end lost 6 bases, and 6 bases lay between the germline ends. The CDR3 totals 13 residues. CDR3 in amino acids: CASSQETVQPQHF. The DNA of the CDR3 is TGCGCCAGCAGCCAAGAAACTGTTCAGCCCCAGCATTTT.

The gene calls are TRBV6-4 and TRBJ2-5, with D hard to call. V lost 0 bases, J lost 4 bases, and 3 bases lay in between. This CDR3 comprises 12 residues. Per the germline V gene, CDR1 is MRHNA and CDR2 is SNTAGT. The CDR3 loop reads CASSDSRETQYF. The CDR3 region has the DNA TGTGCCAGCAGTGACTCTAGAGAGACCCAGTACTTC.

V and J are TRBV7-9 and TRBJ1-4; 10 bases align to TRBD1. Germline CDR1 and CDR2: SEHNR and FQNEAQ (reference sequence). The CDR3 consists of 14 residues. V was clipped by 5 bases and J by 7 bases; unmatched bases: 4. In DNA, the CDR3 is TGTGCCAGCAGCCGGGACAGGGGTGGTGAAAAACTGTTTTTT. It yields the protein CASSRDRGGEKLFF.

The DNA for the CDR3 is TGTGCTAGTGGTACGGACAGGGAAGGGGTGTACCAGACCCAGTACTTC. Its translation is CASGTDREGVYQTQYF. The chain links TRBV12-5 to TRBJ2-5, with 8 positions matching TRBD1. The junction had 14 bases not matched to a gene; V was cut back by 5 bases and J by 6 bases. This CDR3 is built from 16 residues. Germline CDR1 LGHNT, CDR2 FRNRAP.

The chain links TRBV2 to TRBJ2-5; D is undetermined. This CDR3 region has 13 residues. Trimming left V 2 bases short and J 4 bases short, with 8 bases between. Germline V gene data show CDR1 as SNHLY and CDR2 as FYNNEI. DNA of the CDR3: TGTGCCAGCAGTGAAACCACGGGAGAGACCCAGTACTTC. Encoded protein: CASSETTGETQYF.

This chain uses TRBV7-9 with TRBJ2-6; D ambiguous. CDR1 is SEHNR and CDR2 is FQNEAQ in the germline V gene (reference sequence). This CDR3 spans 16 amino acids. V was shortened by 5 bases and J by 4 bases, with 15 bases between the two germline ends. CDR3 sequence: CASSLLVRTGANVLTF. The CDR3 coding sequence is TGTGCCAGCAGCCTCCTGGTTCGGACGGGGGCCAACGTCCTGACTTTC.

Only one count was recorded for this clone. CDR3 residues: CASSLSVREGAMNTEAFF. DNA of the CDR3: TGTGCCAGCAGTTTATCCGTCCGGGAGGGGGCTATGAACACTGAAGCTTTCTTT. The V call is TRBV27, the J call TRBJ1-1; 7 bases line up with TRBD1. Germline CDR1 is MNHEY and CDR2 is SMNVEV (reference sequence). This CDR3 is 18 amino acids long. The V gene end was trimmed by 0 bases and the J gene end by 0 bases; junction bases not matched to a gene: 10.

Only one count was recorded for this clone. CDR3 region: CASSRTGTVTYEQYF. In DNA form, the CDR3 reads TGTGCCAGCTCACGTACCGGGACAGTTACCTACGAGCAGTACTTC. The genes are TRBV18 and TRBJ2-7; 7 bases are a match to TRBD1. Germline V gives CDR1 KGHSH, CDR2 LQKENI. With V trimmed by 4 bases and J by 2 bases, 8 bases remained unmatched. The CDR3 runs to 15 residues.

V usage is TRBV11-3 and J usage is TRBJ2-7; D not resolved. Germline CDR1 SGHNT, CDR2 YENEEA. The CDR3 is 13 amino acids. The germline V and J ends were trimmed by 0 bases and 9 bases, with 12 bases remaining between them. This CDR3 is CASSLDQVAVQYV. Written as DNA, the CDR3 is TGTGCCAGCAGCTTAGATCAGGTCGCTGTGCAGTACGTC.

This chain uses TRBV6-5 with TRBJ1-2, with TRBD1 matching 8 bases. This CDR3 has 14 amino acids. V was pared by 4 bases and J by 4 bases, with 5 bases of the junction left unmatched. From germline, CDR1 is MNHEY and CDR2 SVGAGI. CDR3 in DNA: TGTGCCAGCAGTTCGACAGGGGAAGGCTATGGCTACACCTTC. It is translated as CASSSTGEGYGYTF.

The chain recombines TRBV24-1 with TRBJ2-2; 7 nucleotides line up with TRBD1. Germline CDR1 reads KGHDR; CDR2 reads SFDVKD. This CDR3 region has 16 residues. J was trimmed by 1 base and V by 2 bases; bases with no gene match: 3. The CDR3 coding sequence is TGTGCCACCAGTGATTCACGGACAGGGAACACCGGGGAGCTGTTTTTT. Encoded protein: CATSDSRTGNTGELFF.

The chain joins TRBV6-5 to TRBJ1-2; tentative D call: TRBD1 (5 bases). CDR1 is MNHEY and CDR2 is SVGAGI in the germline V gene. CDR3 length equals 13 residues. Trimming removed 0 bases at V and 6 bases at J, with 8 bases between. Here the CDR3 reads CASSYSGLDGYTF. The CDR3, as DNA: TGTGCCAGCAGTTACTCGGGACTTGATGGCTACACCTTC.

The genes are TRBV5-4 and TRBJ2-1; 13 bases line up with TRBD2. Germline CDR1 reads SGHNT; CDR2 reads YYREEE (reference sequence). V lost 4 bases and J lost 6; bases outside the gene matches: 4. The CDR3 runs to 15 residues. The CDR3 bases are TGTGCCAGCAGCCCTACTAGCGGGGGGGCCAATGAGCAGTTCTTC. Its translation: CASSPTSGGANEQFF.

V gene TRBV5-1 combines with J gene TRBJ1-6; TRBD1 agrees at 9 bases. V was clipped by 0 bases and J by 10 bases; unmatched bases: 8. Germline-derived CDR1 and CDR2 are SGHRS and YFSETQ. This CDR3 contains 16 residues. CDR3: CASSLGQGGGESPLHF. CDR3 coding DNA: TGCGCCAGCAGCTTGGGACAGGGGGGTGGAGAATCACCCCTCCACTTT.

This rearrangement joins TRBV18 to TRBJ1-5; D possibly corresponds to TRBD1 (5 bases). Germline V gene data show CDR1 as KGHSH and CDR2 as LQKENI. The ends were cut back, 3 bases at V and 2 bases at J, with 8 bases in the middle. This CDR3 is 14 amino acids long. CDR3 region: CASSPRDGNQPQHF. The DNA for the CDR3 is TGTGCCAGCTCACCTCGGGACGGCAATCAGCCCCAGCATTTT.

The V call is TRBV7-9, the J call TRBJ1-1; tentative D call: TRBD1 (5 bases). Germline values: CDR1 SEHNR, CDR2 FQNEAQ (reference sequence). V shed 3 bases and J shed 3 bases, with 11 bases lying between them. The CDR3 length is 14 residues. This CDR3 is CASSLTTGDTEAFF. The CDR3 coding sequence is TGTGCCAGCAGCTTGACCACGGGGGACACTGAAGCTTTCTTT. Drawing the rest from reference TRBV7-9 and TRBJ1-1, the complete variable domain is DTGVSQNPRHKITKRGQNVTFRCDPISEHNRLYWYRQTLGQGPEFLTYFQNEAQLEKSRLLSDRFSAERPKGSFSTLEIQRTEQGDSAMYLCASSLTTGDTEAFFGQGTRLTVV.

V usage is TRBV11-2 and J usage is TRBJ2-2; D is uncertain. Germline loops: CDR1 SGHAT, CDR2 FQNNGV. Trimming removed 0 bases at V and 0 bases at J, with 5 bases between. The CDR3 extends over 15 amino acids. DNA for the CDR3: TGTGCCAGCAGCTTAGAGAACACGAACACCGGGGAGCTGTTTTTT. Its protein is CASSLENTNTGELFF.

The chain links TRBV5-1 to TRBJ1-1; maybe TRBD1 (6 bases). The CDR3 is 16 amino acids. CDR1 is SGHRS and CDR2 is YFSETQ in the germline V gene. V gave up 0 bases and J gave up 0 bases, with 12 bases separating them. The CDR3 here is CASSLEFRGVNTEAFF. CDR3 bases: TGCGCCAGCAGCTTGGAGTTTAGGGGGGTGAACACTGAAGCTTTCTTT.